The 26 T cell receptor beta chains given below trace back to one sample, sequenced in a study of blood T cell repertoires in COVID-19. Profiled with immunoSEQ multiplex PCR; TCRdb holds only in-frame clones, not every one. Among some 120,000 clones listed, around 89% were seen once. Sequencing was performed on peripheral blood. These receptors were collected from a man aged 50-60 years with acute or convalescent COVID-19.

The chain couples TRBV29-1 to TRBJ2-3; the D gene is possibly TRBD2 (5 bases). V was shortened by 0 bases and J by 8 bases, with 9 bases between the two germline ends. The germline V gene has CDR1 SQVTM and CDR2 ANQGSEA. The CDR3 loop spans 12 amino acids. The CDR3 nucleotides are TGCAGCGTTGAAGACGGGGTTGGTACGCAGTATTTT. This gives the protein CSVEDGVGTQYF.

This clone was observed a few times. CDR3 in amino acids: CASSLSSYEQYF. CDR3 DNA sequence: TGTGCCAGCAGCCTGAGCTCCTACGAGCAGTACTTC. The chain carries TRBV7-8 and TRBJ2-7; D is unclear. Per germline, CDR1 SGHVS and CDR2 FQNEAQ. This CDR3 has 12 residues. V gave up 5 bases and J gave up 0 bases, with 5 bases separating them.

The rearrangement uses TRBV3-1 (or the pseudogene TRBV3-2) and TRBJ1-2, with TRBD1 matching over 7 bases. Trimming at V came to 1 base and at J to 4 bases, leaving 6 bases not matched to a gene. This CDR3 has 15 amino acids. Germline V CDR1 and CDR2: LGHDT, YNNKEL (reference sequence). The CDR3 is CASSQGTGTSYGYTF. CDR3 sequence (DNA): TGTGCCAGCAGCCAAGGGACAGGTACCTCCTATGGCTACACCTTC.

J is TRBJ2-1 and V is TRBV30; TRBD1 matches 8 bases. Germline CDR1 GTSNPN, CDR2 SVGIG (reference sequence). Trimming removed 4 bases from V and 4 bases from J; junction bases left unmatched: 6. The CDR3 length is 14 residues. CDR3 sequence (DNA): TGTGCCTGGACGCCGGGACAGGCATACAATGAGCAGTTCTTC. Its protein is CAWTPGQAYNEQFF.

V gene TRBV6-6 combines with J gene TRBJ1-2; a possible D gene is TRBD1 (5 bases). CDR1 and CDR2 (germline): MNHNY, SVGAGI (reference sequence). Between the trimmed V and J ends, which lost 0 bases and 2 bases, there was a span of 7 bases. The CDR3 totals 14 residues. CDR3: CASSYSWGNYGYTF. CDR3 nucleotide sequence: TGTGCCAGCAGTTACTCCTGGGGCAACTATGGCTACACCTTC.

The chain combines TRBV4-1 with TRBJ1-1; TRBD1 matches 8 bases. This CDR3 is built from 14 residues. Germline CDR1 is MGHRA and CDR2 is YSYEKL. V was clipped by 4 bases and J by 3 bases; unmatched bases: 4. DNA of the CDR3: TGCGCCAGCAGCCGGGACAGGACCTACACTGAAGCTTTCTTT. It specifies CASSRDRTYTEAFF.

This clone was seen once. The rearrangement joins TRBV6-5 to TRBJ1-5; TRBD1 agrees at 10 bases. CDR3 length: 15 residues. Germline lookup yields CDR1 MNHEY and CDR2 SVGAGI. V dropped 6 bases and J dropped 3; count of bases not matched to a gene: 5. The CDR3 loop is CASRPTGGPNQPQHF. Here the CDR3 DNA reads TGTGCCAGCAGACCGACAGGGGGCCCCAATCAGCCCCAGCATTTT.

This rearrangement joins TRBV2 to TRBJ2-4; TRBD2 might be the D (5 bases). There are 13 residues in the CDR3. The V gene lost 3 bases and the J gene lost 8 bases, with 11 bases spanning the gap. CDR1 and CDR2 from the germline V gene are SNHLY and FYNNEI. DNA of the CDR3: TGTGCCAGCAGTGAGAGGGTTCCGCACATTCAGTACTTC. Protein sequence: CASSERVPHIQYF.

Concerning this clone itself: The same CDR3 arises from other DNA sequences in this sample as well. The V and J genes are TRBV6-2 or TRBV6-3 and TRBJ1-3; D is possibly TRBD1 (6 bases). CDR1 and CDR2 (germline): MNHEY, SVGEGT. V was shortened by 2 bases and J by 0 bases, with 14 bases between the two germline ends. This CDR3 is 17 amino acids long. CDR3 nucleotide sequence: TGTGCCAGCAGTTACCCTACCGGACAGATCTCTGGAAACACCATATATTTT. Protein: CASSYPTGQISGNTIYF.

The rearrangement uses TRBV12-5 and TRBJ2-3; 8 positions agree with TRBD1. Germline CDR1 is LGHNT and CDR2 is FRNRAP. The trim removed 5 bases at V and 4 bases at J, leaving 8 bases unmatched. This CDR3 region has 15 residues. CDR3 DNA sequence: TGTGCTAGTGGTAAAACAGGGGGTAGGGCAGATACGCAGTATTTT. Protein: CASGKTGGRADTQYF.

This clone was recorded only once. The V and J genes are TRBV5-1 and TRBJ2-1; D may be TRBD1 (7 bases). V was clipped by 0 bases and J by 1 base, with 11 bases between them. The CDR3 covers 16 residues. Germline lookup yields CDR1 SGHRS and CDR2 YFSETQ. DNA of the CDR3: TGCGCCAGCAGCTTGGCAGGGGGGCGTTCCTACAATGAGCAGTTCTTC. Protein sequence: CASSLAGGRSYNEQFF.

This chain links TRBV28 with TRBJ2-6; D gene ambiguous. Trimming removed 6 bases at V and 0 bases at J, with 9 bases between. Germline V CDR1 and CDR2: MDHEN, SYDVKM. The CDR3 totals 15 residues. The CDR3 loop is CASSPSGSGANVLTF. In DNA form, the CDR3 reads TGTGCCAGCAGCCCGTCCGGCTCTGGGGCCAACGTCCTGACTTTC.

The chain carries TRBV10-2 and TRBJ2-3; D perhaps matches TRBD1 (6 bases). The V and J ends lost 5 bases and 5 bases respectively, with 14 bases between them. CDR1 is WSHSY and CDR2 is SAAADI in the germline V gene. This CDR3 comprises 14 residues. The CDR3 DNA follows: TGCGCCAGCAGTCCACCAGGGGCGGGAGATACGCAGTATTTT. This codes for CASSPPGAGDTQYF.

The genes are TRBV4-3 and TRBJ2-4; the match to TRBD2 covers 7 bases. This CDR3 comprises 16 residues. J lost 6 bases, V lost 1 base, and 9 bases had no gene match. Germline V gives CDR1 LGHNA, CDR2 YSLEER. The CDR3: CASSQAPRGRGNIQYF. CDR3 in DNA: TGCGCCAGCAGCCAAGCACCCCGGGGGAGGGGAAACATTCAGTACTTC.

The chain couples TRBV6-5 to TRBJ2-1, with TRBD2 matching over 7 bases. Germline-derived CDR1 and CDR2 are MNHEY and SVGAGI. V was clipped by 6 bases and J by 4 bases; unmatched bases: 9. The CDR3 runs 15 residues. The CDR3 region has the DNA TGTGCCAGCAGGGGGGGGAGGTCCCTTTACAATGAGCAGTTCTTC. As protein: CASRGGRSLYNEQFF.

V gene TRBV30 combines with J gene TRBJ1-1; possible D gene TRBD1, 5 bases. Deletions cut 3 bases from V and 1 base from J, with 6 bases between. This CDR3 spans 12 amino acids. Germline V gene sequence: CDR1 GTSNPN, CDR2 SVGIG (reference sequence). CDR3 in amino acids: CAWRTANTEAFF. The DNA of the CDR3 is TGTGCCTGGAGGACAGCGAACACTGAAGCTTTCTTT.

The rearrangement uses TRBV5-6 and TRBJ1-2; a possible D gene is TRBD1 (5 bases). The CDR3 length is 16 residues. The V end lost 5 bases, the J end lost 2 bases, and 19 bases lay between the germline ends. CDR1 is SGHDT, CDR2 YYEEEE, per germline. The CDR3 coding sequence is TGTGCCAGCAGTTTTTCGGACACACAGGCAAACTATGGCTACACCTTC. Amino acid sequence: CASSFSDTQANYGYTF.

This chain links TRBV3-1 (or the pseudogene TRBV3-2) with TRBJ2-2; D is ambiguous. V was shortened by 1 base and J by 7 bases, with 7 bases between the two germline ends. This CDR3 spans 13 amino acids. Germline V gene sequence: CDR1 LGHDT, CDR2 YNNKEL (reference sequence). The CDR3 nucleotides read TGTGCCAGCAGCCAAGGACTTTTCGGGGAGCTGTTTTTT. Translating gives CASSQGLFGELFF.

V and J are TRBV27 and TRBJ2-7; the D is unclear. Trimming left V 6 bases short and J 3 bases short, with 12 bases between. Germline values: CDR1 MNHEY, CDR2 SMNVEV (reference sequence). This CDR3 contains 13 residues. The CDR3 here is CASRRQSRYEQYF. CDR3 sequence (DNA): TGTGCCAGCAGACGACAATCCCGCTACGAGCAGTACTTC.

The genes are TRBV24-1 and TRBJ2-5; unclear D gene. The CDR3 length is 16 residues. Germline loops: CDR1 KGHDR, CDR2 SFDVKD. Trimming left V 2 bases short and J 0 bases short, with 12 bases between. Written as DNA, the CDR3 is TGTGCCACCAGTGATTCCCCCGTCCGGTACCAAGAGACCCAGTACTTC. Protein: CATSDSPVRYQETQYF.

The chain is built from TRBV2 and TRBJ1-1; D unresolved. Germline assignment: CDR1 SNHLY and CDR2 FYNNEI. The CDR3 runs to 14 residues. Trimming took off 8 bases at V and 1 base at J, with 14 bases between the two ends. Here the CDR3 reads CASWRAPPNTEAFF. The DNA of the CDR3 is TGTGCCAGCTGGAGGGCTCCCCCGAACACTGAAGCTTTCTTT. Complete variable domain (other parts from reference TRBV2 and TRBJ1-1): EPEVTQTPSHQVTQMGQEVILRCVPISNHLYFYWYRQILGQKVEFLVSFYNNEISEKSEIFDDQFSVERPDGSNFTLKIRSTKLEDSAMYFCASWRAPPNTEAFFGQGTRLTVV.

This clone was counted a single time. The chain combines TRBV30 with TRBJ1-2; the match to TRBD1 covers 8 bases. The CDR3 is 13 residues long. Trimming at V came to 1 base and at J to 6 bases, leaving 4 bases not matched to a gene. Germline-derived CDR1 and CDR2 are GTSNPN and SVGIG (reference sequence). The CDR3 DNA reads TGTGCCTGGAGTGGCCAGGGGGCTGATGGCTACACCTTC. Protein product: CAWSGQGADGYTF.

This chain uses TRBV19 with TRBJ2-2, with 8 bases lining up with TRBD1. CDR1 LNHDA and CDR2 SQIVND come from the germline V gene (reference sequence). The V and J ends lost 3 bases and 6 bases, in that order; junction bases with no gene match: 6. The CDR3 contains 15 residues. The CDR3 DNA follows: TGTGCCAGTAGTATGGTGGCAGGGGGCCCCGGGGAGCTGTTTTTT. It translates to CASSMVAGGPGELFF.

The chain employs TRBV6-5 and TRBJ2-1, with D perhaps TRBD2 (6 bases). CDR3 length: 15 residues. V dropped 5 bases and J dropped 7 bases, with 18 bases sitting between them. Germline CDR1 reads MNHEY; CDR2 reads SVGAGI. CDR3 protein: CASSTGGGVSNEQFF. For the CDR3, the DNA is TGTGCCAGCAGTACCGGGGGAGGAGTGTCTAATGAGCAGTTCTTC.

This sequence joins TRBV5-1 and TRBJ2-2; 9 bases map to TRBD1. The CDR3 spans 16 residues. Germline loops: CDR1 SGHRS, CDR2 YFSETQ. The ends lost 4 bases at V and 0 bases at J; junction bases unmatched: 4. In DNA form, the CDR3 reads TGCGCCAGCAGCCCGGGACAGGGTACGAACACCGGGGAGCTGTTTTTT. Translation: CASSPGQGTNTGELFF. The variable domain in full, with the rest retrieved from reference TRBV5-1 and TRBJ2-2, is KAGVTQTPRYLIKTRGQQVTLSCSPISGHRSVSWYQQTPGQGLQFLFEYFSETQRNKGNFPGRFSGRQFSNSRSEMNVSTLELGDSALYLCASSPGQGTNTGELFFGEGSRLTVL.

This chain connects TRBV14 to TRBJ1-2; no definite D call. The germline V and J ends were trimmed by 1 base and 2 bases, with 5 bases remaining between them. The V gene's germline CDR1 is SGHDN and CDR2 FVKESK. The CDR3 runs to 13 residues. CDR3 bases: TGTGCCAGCAGCCAAGCTCGGAACTATGGCTACACCTTC. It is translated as CASSQARNYGYTF. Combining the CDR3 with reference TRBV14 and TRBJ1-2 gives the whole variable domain EAGVTQFPSHSVIEKGQTVTLRCDPISGHDNLYWYRRVMGKEIKFLLHFVKESKQDESGMPNNRFLAERTGGTYSTLKVQPAELEDSGVYFCASSQARNYGYTFGSGTRLTVV.